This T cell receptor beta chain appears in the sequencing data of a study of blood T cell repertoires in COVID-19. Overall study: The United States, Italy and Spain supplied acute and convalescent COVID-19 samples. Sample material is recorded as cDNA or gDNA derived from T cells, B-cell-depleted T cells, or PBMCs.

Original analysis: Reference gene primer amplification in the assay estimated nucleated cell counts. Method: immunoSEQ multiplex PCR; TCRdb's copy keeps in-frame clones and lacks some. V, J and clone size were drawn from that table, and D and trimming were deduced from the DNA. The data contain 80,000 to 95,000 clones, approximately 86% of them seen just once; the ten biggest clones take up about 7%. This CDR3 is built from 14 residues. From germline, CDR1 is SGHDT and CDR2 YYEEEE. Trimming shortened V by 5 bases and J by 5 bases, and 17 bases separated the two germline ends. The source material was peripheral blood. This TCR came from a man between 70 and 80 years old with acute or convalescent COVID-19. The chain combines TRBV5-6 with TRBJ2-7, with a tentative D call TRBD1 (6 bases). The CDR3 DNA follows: TGTGCCAGCAGTCACCAGGGGTGGTCCGACGAGCAGTACTTC. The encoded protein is CASSHQGWSDEQYF.